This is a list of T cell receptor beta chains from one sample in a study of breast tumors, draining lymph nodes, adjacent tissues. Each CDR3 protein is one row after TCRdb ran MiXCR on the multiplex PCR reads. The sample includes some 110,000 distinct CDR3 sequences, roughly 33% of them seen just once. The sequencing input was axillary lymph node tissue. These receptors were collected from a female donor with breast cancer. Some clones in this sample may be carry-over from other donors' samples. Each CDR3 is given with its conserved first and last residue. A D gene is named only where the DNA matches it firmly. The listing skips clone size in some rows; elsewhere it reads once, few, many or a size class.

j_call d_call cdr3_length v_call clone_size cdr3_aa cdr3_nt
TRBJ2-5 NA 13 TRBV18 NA CASSPARTETQYF TGTGCCAGCTCCCCAGCCAGAACAGAGACCCAGTACTTC
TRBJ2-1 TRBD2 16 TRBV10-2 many CASRQAGTSGSGEQFF TGCGCCAGCAGGCAGGCCGGGACTAGCGGGAGTGGTGAGCAGTTCTTC
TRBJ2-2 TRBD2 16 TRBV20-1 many CSARHGTSWDTGELFF TGCAGTGCTAGACATGGGACTAGCTGGGACACCGGGGAGCTGTTTTTT
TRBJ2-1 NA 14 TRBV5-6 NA CASSLSQGYYEQFF TGTGCCAGCAGCTTGTCCCAGGGATACTATGAGCAGTTCTTC
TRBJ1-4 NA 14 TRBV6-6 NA CASSYGQGSEKLFF TGTGCCAGCAGTTACGGTCAGGGTAGTGAAAAACTGTTTTTT
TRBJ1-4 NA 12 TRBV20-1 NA CSAGGSDEKLFF TGCAGTGCTGGAGGGTCGGATGAAAAACTGTTTTTT
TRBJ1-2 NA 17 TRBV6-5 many CASSYLGPPGANYGYTF TGTGCCAGCAGTTACTTGGGACCCCCAGGAGCTAACTATGGCTACACCTTC
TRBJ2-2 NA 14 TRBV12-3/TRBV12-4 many CASSWLANTGELFF TGTGCCAGCAGTTGGTTAGCGAACACCGGGGAGCTGTTTTTT
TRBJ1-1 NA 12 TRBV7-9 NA CASGAGIRGAFF TGTGCCAGCGGGGCAGGGATCCGTGGGGCTTTCTTT
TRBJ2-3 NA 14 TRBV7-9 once CASSLDLASDTQYF TGTGCCAGCAGCTTGGACCTGGCTAGTGATACGCAGTATTTT
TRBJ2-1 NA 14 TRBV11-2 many CASSSASSYNEQFF TGTGCCAGCAGCAGCGCGAGCTCCTACAATGAGCAGTTCTTC
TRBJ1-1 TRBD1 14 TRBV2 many CASTATGMNTEAFF TGTGCCAGCACCGCGACAGGGATGAACACTGAAGCTTTCTTT
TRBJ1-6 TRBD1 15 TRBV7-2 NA CASSLDRGYNSPLHF TGTGCCAGCAGCTTAGACAGGGGGTATAATTCACCCCTCCACTTT
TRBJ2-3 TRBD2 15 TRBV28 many CASSFGGRATDTQYF TGTGCCAGCAGTTTTGGGGGGAGGGCCACAGATACGCAGTATTTT
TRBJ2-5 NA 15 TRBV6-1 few CASSRRGHPQETQYF TGTGCCAGCAGTCGGAGGGGGCACCCTCAAGAGACCCAGTACTTC
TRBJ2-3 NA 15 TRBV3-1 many CASRRDTGRPDTQYF TGTGCCAGCAGGCGCGATACGGGGCGTCCAGATACGCAGTATTTT
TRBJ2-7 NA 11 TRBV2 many CASTVTAEQYF TGTGCCAGCACCGTAACAGCCGAGCAGTACTTC
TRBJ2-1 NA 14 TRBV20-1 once CSARSGRRGTEQFF TGCAGTGCTAGATCAGGGCGGAGGGGGACTGAGCAGTTCTTC
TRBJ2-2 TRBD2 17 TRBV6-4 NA CASSHTRLAGGAGELFF TGTGCCAGCAGTCATACTCGTCTAGCGGGAGGGGCCGGGGAGCTGTTTTTT
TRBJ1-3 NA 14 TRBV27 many CASSLSGAGNTIYF TGTGCCAGCAGTTTATCGGGGGCTGGAAACACCATATATTTT
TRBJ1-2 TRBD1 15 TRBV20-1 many CSAITQGQPNYGYTF TGCAGTGCCATAACACAGGGACAGCCTAACTATGGCTACACCTTC
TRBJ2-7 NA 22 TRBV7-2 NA CASSFYICSARPSTGTSYEQYF NA
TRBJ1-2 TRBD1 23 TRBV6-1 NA CASSERRGRVSNQPQPGGNGYTF TGTGCCAGCAGTGAGAGGAGGGGGAGGGTAAGCAATCAGCCCCAGCCAGGGGGGAATGGCTACACCTTC
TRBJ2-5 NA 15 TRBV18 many CASSPVVGYQETQYF TGTGCCAGCTCACCCGTGGTCGGGTACCAAGAGACCCAGTACTTC
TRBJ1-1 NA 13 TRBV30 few CARLQNPNTEAFF TGTGCCCGCCTACAGAACCCGAACACTGAAGCTTTCTTT
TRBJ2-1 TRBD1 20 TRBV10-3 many CAISEPNSGTGGPINNEQFF TGTGCCATCAGTGAGCCCAATTCCGGGACAGGGGGGCCCATAAACAATGAGCAGTTCTTC
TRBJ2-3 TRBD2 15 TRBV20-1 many CSADSYGGGTDTQYF TGCAGTGCCGATTCCTACGGGGGGGGCACAGATACGCAGTATTTT
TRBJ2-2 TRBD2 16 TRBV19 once CASSMGLAGHTGEPFF TGTGCCAGTAGTATGGGACTAGCGGGGCACACCGGGGAGCCGTTTTTT
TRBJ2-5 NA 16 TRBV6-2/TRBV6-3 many CASSYRRGGGGETQYF TGTGCCAGCAGTTATAGGAGGGGGGGCGGGGGAGAGACCCAGTACTTC
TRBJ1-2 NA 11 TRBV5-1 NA CASSGMVGYTF TGCGCCAGCAGTGGTATGGTAGGCTACACCTTC
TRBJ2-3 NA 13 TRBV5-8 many CASSYRSTDTQYF TGTGCCAGCAGCTATCGGAGCACAGATACGCAGTATTTT
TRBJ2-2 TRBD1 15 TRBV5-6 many CASIGTGVPAGELFF TGTGCCAGCATCGGGACAGGCGTCCCCGCCGGGGAGCTGTTTTTT
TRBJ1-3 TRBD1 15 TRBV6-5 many CASSSRQGEGNTIYF TGTGCCAGCAGCTCGAGACAGGGGGAAGGAAACACCATATATTTT
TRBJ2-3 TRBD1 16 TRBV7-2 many CASSPGQGASTDTQYF TGTGCCAGCAGCCCAGGGCAGGGGGCAAGCACAGATACGCAGTATTTT
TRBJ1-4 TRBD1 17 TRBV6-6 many CASSYLGQAPTNEKLFF TGTGCCAGCAGTTACCTCGGACAGGCCCCAACTAATGAAAAACTGTTTTTT
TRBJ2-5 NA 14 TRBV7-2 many CASSPGQTQETQYF TGTGCCAGCAGCCCGGGACAAACTCAAGAGACCCAGTACTTC
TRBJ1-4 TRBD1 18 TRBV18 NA CASSLRPGTAIPVEKLFF TGTGCCAGCTCACTACGCCCAGGGACAGCGATCCCAGTGGAAAAACTGTTTTTT
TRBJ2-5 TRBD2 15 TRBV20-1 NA CSASSSGRVGETQYF TGCAGTGCTAGCTCTAGCGGGAGGGTAGGAGAGACCCAGTACTTC
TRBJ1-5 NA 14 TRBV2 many CASSELLNNQPQHF TGTGCCAGCAGTGAATTACTAAACAATCAGCCCCAGCATTTT
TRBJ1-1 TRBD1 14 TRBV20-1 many CSARVAGGYTEAFF TGCAGTGCTAGAGTAGCAGGGGGCTACACTGAAGCTTTCTTT
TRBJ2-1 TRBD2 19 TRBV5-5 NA CASSLVGTSGSGTSREQFF TGTGCCAGCAGCTTGGTGGGGACTAGCGGGAGTGGAACGTCACGTGAGCAGTTCTTC
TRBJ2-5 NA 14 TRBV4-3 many CASSQDRGRETQYF TGCGCCAGCAGCCAAGATCGGGGGAGAGAGACCCAGTACTTC
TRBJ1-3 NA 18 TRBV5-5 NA CASSLFPPRGDSGNTIYF TGTGCCAGCAGCCTGTTCCCTCCTCGGGGGGACTCTGGAAACACCATATATTTT
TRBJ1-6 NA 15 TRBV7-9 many CASSLTGLGNSPLHF TGTGCCAGCAGCTTAACCGGCCTCGGGAATTCACCCCTCCACTTT
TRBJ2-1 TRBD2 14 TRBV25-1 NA CASPGLAPNNEQFF TGTGCCAGCCCGGGACTAGCCCCCAACAATGAGCAGTTCTTC
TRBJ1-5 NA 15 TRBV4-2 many CASSQEWAGDQPQHF TGTGCCAGCAGCCAAGAATGGGCAGGGGATCAGCCCCAGCATTTT
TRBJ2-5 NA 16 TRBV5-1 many CASSLADGGRGETQYF TGCGCCAGCAGCTTGGCCGACGGCGGGCGTGGGGAGACCCAGTACTTC
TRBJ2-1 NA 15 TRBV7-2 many CASSPTGPAYNEQFF TGTGCCAGCAGCCCAACTGGACCCGCCTACAATGAGCAGTTCTTC
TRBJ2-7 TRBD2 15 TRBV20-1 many CSAPPTSGRRHEQYF TGCAGTGCCCCCCCTACTAGCGGGAGAAGGCACGAGCAGTACTTC
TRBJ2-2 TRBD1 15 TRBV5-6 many CASNSGQGWTGELFF TGTGCCAGCAATTCGGGACAGGGTTGGACCGGGGAGCTGTTTTTT
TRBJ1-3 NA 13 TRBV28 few CASSLQGRNTIYF TGTGCCAGCAGCCTACAGGGAAGAAACACCATATATTTT
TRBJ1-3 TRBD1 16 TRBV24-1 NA CATSDTGTGAGNTIYF TGTGCCACCAGTGACACGGGGACAGGGGCTGGAAACACCATATATTTT
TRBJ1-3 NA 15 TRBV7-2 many CASSRVRVSGNTIYF TGTGCCAGCAGCCGTGTTCGAGTCTCTGGAAACACCATATATTTT
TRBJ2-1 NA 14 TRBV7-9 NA CASSSSADMNEQFF TGTGCCAGCAGCTCAAGCGCGGATATGAATGAGCAGTTCTTC
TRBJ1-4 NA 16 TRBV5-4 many CASSFFYGAGNEKLFF TGTGCCAGCAGCTTTTTCTACGGCGCGGGGAATGAAAAACTGTTTTTT
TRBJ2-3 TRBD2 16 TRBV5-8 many CASTTGRGSLTDTQYF TGTGCCAGCACCACCGGGAGGGGGAGTCTCACAGATACGCAGTATTTT
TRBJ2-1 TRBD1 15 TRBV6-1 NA CASSQLGRGHNEQFF TGTGCCAGCAGTCAACTGGGAAGGGGGCACAATGAGCAGTTCTTC
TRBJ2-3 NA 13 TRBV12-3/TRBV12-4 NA CASSFGGTDTQYF TGTGCCAGCAGTTTCGGGGGCACAGATACGCAGTATTTT
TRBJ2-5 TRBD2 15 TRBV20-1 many CSARDGAGNQETQYF TGCAGTGCTAGAGATGGAGCGGGGAACCAAGAGACCCAGTACTTC